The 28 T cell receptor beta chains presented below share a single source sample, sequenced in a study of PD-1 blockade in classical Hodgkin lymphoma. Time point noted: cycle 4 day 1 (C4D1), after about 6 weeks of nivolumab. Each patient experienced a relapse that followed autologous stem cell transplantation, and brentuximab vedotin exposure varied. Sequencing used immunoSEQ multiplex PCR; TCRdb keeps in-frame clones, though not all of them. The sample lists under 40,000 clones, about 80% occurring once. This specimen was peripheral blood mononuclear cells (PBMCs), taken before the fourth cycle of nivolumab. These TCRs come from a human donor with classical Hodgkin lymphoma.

CDR3 nucleotides: TGTGCCACCAGCAGAGATTTAGAGGGCTACGAGCAGTACTTC. Its protein is CATSRDLEGYEQYF. The rearrangement uses TRBV15 and TRBJ2-7; D might be TRBD2 (5 bases). This CDR3 has 14 residues. V dropped 0 bases and J dropped 3 bases, with 9 bases sitting between them. Germline CDR1 reads LNHNV; CDR2 reads YYDKDF (reference sequence).

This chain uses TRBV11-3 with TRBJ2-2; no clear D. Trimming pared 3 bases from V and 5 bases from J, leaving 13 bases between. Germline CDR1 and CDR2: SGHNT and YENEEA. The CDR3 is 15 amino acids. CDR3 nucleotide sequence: TGTGCCAGCAGCTTTAGTAGAGACGGGACCGGGGAGCTGTTTTTT. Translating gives CASSFSRDGTGELFF.

As DNA, the CDR3 is TGTGCCAGCAGCTTTACGGGATCACCCCTCCACTTT. Translation: CASSFTGSPLHF. J is TRBJ1-6 and V is TRBV7-9; no definite D call. CDR1 is SEHNR, CDR2 FQNEAQ, per germline (reference sequence). V lost 3 bases, J lost 10 bases, and 7 bases lay in between. This CDR3 is built from 12 residues.

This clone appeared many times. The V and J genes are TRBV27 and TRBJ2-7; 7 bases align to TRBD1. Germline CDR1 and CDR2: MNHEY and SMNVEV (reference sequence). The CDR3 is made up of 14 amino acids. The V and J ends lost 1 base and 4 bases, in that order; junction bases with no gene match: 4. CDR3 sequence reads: CASSLYRGRYEQYF. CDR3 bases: TGTGCCAGCAGTTTATACAGGGGCCGATACGAGCAGTACTTC.

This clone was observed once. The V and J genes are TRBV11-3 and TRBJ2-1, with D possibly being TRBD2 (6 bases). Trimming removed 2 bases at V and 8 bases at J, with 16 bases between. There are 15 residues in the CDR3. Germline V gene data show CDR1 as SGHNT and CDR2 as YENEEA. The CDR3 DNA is TGTGCCAGCAGCTTAAGTTTCGGGGGAGAGGATGAGCAGTTCTTC. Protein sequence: CASSLSFGGEDEQFF.

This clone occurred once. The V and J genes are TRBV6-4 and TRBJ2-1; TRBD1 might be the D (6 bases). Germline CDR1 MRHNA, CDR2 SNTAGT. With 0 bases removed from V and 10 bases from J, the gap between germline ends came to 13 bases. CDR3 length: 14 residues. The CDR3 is CASSDSNRASEQFF. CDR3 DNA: TGTGCCAGCAGTGACTCGAACAGGGCGTCAGAGCAGTTCTTC.

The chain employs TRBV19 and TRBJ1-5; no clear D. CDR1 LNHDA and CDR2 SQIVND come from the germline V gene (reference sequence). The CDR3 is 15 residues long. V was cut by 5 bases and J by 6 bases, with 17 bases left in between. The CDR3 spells CASSWRDGEFQPQHF. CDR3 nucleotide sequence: TGTGCCAGTAGTTGGAGGGATGGGGAATTTCAGCCCCAGCATTTT.

The CDR3 bases are TGTGCCAGCAGTTCGGGACTAGCGATCGACAATGAGCAGTTCTTC. Protein sequence: CASSSGLAIDNEQFF. V usage is TRBV6-1 and J usage is TRBJ2-1; TRBD2 aligns across 10 bases. There are 15 residues in the CDR3. From germline, CDR1 is MNHNS and CDR2 SASEGT. Trimming removed 5 bases from V and 5 bases from J; junction bases left unmatched: 6.

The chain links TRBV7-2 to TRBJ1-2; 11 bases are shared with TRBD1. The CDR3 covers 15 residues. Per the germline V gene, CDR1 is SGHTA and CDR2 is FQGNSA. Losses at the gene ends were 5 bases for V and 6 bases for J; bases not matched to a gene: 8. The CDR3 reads CASSTEDRGRDGYTF. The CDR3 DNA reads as TGTGCCAGCAGCACAGAGGACAGGGGGCGGGATGGCTACACCTTC.

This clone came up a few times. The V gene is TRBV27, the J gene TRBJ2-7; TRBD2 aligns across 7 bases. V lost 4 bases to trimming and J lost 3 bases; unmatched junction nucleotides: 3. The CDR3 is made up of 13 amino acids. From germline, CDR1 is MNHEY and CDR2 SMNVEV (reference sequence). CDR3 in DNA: TGTGCCAGCAGTTCCGGGGGGAACTACGAGCAGTACTTC. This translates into CASSSGGNYEQYF.

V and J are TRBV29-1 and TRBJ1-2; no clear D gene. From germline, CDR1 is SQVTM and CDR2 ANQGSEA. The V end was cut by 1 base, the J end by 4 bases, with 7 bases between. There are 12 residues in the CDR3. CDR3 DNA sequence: TGCAGCGTTGAAGCAGACTCCTATGGCTACACCTTC. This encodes CSVEADSYGYTF.

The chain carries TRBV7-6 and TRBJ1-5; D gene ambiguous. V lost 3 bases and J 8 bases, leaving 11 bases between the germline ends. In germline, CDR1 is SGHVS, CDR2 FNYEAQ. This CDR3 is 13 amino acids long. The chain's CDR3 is CASSLGGREPQHF. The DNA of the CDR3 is TGTGCCAGCAGCTTGGGCGGCAGAGAGCCCCAGCATTTT.

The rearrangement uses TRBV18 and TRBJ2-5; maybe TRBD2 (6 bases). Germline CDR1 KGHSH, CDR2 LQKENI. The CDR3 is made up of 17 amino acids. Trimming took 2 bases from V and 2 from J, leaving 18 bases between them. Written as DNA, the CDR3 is TGTGCCAGCTCACCATCTCAGGGAGGATTGGCACAAGAGACCCAGTACTTC. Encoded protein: CASSPSQGGLAQETQYF.

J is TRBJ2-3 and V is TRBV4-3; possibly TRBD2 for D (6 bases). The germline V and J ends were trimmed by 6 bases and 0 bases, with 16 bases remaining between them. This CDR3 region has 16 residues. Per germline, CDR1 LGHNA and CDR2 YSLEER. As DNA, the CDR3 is TGCGCCAGCAGTCCAAGGACTACCTCTAGCACAGATACGCAGTATTTT. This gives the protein CASSPRTTSSTDTQYF.

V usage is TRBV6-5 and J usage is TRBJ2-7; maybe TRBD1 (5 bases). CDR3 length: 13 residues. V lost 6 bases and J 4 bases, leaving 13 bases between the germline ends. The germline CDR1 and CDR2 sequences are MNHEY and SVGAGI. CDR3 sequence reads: CASRNQDIYEQYF. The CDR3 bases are TGTGCCAGCAGAAATCAGGACATTTACGAGCAGTACTTC.

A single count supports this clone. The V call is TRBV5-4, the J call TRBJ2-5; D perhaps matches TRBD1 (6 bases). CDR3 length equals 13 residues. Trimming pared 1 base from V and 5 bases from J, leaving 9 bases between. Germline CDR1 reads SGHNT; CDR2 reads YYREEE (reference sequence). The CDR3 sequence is CASSLWQGETQYF. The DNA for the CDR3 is TGTGCCAGCAGCTTGTGGCAGGGGGAGACCCAGTACTTC. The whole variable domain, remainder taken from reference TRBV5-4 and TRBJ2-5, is ETGVTQSPTHLIKTRGQQVTLRCSSQSGHNTVSWYQQALGQGPQFIFQYYREEENGRGNFPPRFSGLQFPNYSSELNVNALELDDSALYLCASSLWQGETQYFGPGTRLLVL.

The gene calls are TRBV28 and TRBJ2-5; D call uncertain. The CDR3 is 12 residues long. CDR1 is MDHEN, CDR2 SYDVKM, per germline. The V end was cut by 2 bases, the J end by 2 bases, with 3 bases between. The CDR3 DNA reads TGTGCCAGCAGTTTAGGGCAAGAGACCCAGTACTTC. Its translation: CASSLGQETQYF.

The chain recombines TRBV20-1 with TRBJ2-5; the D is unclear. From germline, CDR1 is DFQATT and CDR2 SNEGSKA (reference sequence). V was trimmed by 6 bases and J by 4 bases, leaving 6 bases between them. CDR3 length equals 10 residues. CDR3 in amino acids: CSAFRETQYF. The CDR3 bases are TGCAGTGCGTTTAGAGAGACCCAGTACTTC.

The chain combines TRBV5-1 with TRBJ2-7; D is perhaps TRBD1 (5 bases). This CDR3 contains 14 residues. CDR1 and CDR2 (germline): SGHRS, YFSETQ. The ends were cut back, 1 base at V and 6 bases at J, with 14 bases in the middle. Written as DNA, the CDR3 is TGCGCCAGCAGCTTGCAACAGGTCACCACCGAGCAGTACTTC. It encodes CASSLQQVTTEQYF.

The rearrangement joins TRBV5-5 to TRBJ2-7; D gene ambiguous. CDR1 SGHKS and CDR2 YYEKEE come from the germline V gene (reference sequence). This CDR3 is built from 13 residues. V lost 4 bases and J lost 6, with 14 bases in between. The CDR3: CASSHKRVAEQYF. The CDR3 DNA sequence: TGTGCCAGCAGCCATAAACGGGTCGCCGAGCAGTACTTC.

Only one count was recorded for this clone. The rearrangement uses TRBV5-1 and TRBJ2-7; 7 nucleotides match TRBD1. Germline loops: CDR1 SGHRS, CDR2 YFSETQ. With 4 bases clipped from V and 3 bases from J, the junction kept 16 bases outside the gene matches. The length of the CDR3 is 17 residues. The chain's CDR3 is CASSPDLLAGGVYEQYF. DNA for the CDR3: TGCGCCAGCAGCCCGGATCTTCTAGCAGGGGGTGTCTACGAGCAGTACTTC.

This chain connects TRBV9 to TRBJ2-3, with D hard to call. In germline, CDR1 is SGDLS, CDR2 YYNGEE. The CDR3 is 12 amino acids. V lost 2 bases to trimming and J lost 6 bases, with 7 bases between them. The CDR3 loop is CASSVDWDTQYF. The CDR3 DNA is TGTGCCAGCAGCGTCGACTGGGATACGCAGTATTTT.

CDR3 region: CASSLPPGVLFF. The CDR3 DNA follows: TGCGCCAGCAGCCTGCCGCCGGGAGTACTGTTTTTT. The chain employs TRBV4-1 and TRBJ1-4; unclear D gene. Germline CDR1 MGHRA, CDR2 YSYEKL. This CDR3 has 12 amino acids. V lost 4 bases, J lost 13 bases, and 13 bases lay in between.

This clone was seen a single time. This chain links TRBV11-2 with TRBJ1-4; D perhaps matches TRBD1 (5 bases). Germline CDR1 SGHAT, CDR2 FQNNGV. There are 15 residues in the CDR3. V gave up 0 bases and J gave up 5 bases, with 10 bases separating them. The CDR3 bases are TGTGCCAGCAGCTTAGATGGGGGACCCAATGAAAAACTGTTTTTT. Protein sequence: CASSLDGGPNEKLFF.

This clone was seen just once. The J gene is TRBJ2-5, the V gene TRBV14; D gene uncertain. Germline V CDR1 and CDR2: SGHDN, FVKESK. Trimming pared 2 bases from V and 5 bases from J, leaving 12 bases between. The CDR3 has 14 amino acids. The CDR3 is CASSQFRELETQYF. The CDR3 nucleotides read TGTGCCAGCAGCCAATTTAGAGAGCTGGAGACCCAGTACTTC.

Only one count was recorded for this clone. The chain's CDR3 is CASSPPAGSDTQYF. CDR3 in DNA: TGTGCCAGCTCACCACCGGCGGGGTCAGATACGCAGTATTTT. The chain uses TRBV18 and TRBJ2-3; maybe TRBD2 (6 bases). Trimming removed 0 bases at V and 4 bases at J, with 8 bases between. This CDR3 is built from 14 residues. Germline V lookup: CDR1 KGHSH, CDR2 LQKENI.

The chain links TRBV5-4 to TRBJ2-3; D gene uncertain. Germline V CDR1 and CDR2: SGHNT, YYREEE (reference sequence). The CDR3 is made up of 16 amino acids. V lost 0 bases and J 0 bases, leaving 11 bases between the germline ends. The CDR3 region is CASSLGSSRSTDTQYF. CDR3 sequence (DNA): TGTGCCAGCAGCTTGGGGTCAAGCCGAAGCACAGATACGCAGTATTTT.

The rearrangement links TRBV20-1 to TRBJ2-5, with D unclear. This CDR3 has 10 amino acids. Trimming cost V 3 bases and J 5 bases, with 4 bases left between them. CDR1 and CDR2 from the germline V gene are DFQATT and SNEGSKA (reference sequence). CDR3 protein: CSASLETQYF. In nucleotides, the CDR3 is TGCAGTGCTAGTTTGGAGACCCAGTACTTC.